These 27 T cell receptor beta chains were all obtained from the same sample, sequenced in a study of blood T cell repertoires in COVID-19. Libraries were prepared by immunoSEQ multiplex PCR; TCRdb keeps only in-frame clonotypes and omits some of them. The sample consists of roughly 500,000 clones, about nine tenths of them appearing once. Input material: PBMCs or T cells enriched from blood (not recorded which). These receptors all come from a woman aged 60-75 years who had recovered from COVID-19.

In this sample, this clone turned up once. The chain joins TRBV9 to TRBJ2-3; 10 bases are a match to TRBD2. This CDR3 has 19 amino acids. The V segment lost 0 bases and the J segment 2 bases; nucleotides outside the gene matches: 12. Germline CDR1 SGDLS, CDR2 YYNGEE. The CDR3 DNA follows: TGTGCCAGCAGCGTAGGGAGTTGGGGGCTAGCGGGGGACACAGATACGCAGTATTTT. Protein product: CASSVGSWGLAGDTDTQYF.

The chain links TRBV5-5 to TRBJ2-1; 8 positions agree with TRBD2. CDR1 SGHKS and CDR2 YYEKEE come from the germline V gene (reference sequence). V lost 4 bases and J lost 5; bases outside the gene matches: 11. CDR3 size: 16 residues. The CDR3 sequence is CASSQALGLGHNEQFF. The DNA of the CDR3 is TGTGCCAGCAGCCAAGCATTGGGACTAGGCCACAATGAGCAGTTCTTC.

This rearrangement joins TRBV12-3 or TRBV12-4 to TRBJ1-2; D is unresolved. The CDR3 covers 13 residues. Trimming pared 0 bases from V and 8 bases from J, leaving 10 bases between. The CDR3 DNA sequence: TGTGCCAGCAGTTTAGCTAGAGGCCAGGGCTACACCTTC. As protein: CASSLARGQGYTF.

The gene calls are TRBV19 and TRBJ1-1; D is unclear. CDR1 is LNHDA and CDR2 is SQIVND in the germline V gene (reference sequence). This CDR3 comprises 16 residues. V lost 7 bases and J lost 1, with 19 bases in between. The CDR3, as DNA: TGTGCCAGTATGAGACATCCTTCGGGAGGGAACACTGAAGCTTTCTTT. Its protein is CASMRHPSGGNTEAFF.

The chain combines TRBV30 with TRBJ2-5; D is undetermined. The germline V gene has CDR1 GTSNPN and CDR2 SVGIG (reference sequence). Trimming shortened V by 2 bases and J by 3 bases, and 4 bases separated the two germline ends. The CDR3 loop spans 11 amino acids. In DNA form, the CDR3 reads TGTGCCTGGAGTATTAAAGAGACCCAGTACTTC. Protein: CAWSIKETQYF.

V gene TRBV2 combines with J gene TRBJ2-5, with 8 positions matching TRBD2. Germline trimming cut 4 bases from V and 7 bases from J; bases unmatched to any gene: 11. Per the germline V gene, CDR1 is SNHLY and CDR2 is FYNNEI. The CDR3 extends over 15 amino acids. The CDR3 DNA is TGTGCCAGCAGTGGGCCGGTGGGGGCGGGAGGGACCCAGTACTTC. It translates to CASSGPVGAGGTQYF.

The chain links TRBV4-2 to TRBJ2-4, with D maybe TRBD1 (6 bases). This CDR3 spans 15 amino acids. From germline, CDR1 is LGHNA and CDR2 YNFKEQ. Trimming removed 3 bases from V and 2 bases from J, with 11 bases in between. For the CDR3, the DNA is TGTGCCAGCAGCCATGGGACATGGACCAAAAACATTCAGTACTTC. It specifies CASSHGTWTKNIQYF.

The genes are TRBV5-1 and TRBJ1-2, with 7 positions matching TRBD1. The V gene's germline CDR1 is SGHRS and CDR2 YFSETQ. This CDR3 region has 12 residues. V dropped 4 bases and J dropped 6; count of bases not matched to a gene: 3. The CDR3 DNA follows: TGCGCCAGCAGCGGGACAGCGGATGGCTACACCTTC. It codes for CASSGTADGYTF.

This chain connects TRBV14 to TRBJ1-1, with unresolved D. The CDR3 has 14 residues. Trimming left V 5 bases short and J 5 bases short, with 15 bases between. Germline loops: CDR1 SGHDN, CDR2 FVKESK. Here the CDR3 DNA reads TGTGCCAGCAGCACCCGGACCGCGGGGACTGAAGCTTTCTTT. Residues: CASSTRTAGTEAFF. The full variable domain, its missing parts supplied by reference TRBV14 and TRBJ1-1, is EAGVTQFPSHSVIEKGQTVTLRCDPISGHDNLYWYRRVMGKEIKFLLHFVKESKQDESGMPNNRFLAERTGGTYSTLKVQPAELEDSGVYFCASSTRTAGTEAFFGQGTRLTVV.

This chain connects TRBV6-5 to TRBJ2-4; D is possibly TRBD1 (5 bases). Germline loops: CDR1 MNHEY, CDR2 SVGAGI. This CDR3 has 14 amino acids. Trimming removed 6 bases from V and 2 bases from J, with 11 bases in between. CDR3 sequence (DNA): TGTGCCAGCAGCCCGTCAGGGACCAAAAACATTCAGTACTTC. This encodes CASSPSGTKNIQYF.

The rearrangement joins TRBV6-5 to TRBJ2-3, with a possible D match to TRBD1 (5 bases). Per the germline V gene, CDR1 is MNHEY and CDR2 is SVGAGI. Trimming removed 10 bases at V and 5 bases at J, with 16 bases between. This CDR3 comprises 13 residues. The DNA of the CDR3 is TGTGCCACGAAGCAGGGTTGGGAAGATACGCAGTATTTT. This gives the protein CATKQGWEDTQYF.

This chain connects TRBV4-1 to TRBJ1-2; 7 bases line up with TRBD1. J lost 4 bases, V lost 2 bases, and 7 bases had no gene match. Germline CDR1 and CDR2: MGHRA and YSYEKL. The CDR3 has 15 amino acids. CDR3 region: CASSQNYGQVYGYTF. The DNA of the CDR3 is TGCGCCAGCAGCCAAAACTACGGACAGGTCTATGGCTACACCTTC.

The chain couples TRBV10-3 to TRBJ1-6; TRBD1 might be the D (5 bases). CDR1 is ENHRY and CDR2 is SYGVKD in the germline V gene. The CDR3 is 14 amino acids. The V and J ends lost 4 bases and 11 bases respectively, with 15 bases between them. CDR3 sequence reads: CAISAQTQGAPLHF. In DNA, the CDR3 is TGTGCCATCAGTGCCCAAACCCAGGGCGCACCCCTCCACTTT.

The rearrangement joins TRBV7-9 to TRBJ2-7; 8 bases agree with TRBD1. V lost 3 bases, J lost 4 bases, and 8 bases stayed unmatched. The CDR3 is made up of 15 amino acids. Germline V gene sequence: CDR1 SEHNR, CDR2 FQNEAQ (reference sequence). The DNA for the CDR3 is TGTGCCAGCAGCTTTCCCGGGACAGGTGAATACGAGCAGTACGTC. This encodes CASSFPGTGEYEQYV.

This clone was observed a few times. The CDR3 protein is CASSIPQPRTEAFF. CDR3 coding DNA: TGTGCCAGTAGTATCCCGCAGCCGAGGACTGAAGCTTTCTTT. This chain joins TRBV19 and TRBJ1-1; D unresolved. The CDR3 consists of 14 residues. Trimming removed 3 bases from V and 5 bases from J, with 13 bases in between. The germline V gene has CDR1 LNHDA and CDR2 SQIVND (reference sequence).

The sample holds one count of this clone. The chain employs TRBV5-5 and TRBJ2-5; TRBD1 matches at 8 bases. The V segment lost 3 bases and the J segment 4 bases; nucleotides outside the gene matches: 8. This CDR3 region has 15 residues. Germline loops: CDR1 SGHKS, CDR2 YYEKEE (reference sequence). The CDR3, as DNA: TGTGCCAGCAGCTGGCAGGGGGCGCTGGGAGAGACCCAGTACTTC. Encoded protein: CASSWQGALGETQYF. The entire variable domain, with the rest obtained from reference TRBV5-5 and TRBJ2-5, is as follows: DAGVTQSPTHLIKTRGQQVTLRCSPISGHKSVSWYQQVLGQGPQFIFQYYEKEERGRGNFPDRFSARQFPNYSSELNVNALLLGDSALYLCASSWQGALGETQYFGPGTRLLVL.

V gene TRBV3-1 (or the pseudogene TRBV3-2) combines with J gene TRBJ1-6; D is possibly TRBD1 (6 bases). V was pared by 8 bases and J by 5 bases, with 16 bases between. CDR1 is LGHDT, CDR2 YNNKEL, per germline (reference sequence). The CDR3 length is 15 residues. CDR3 in DNA: TGTGCCAGCGCCAGTCGGGGGGCGGATAATTCACCCCTCCACTTT. Its protein product is CASASRGADNSPLHF.

This sequence joins TRBV3-1 (or the pseudogene TRBV3-2) and TRBJ2-1, with D perhaps TRBD2 (6 bases). Trimming removed 1 base from V and 1 base from J, with 11 bases in between. The CDR3 spans 16 residues. The V gene's germline CDR1 is LGHDT and CDR2 YNNKEL (reference sequence). In DNA form, the CDR3 reads TGTGCCAGCAGCCAAGGTTTACTAGCTTCCTACAATGAGCAGTTCTTC. Its translation is CASSQGLLASYNEQFF.

The rearrangement joins TRBV6-5 to TRBJ1-2; 7 nucleotides line up with TRBD1. Germline lookup yields CDR1 MNHEY and CDR2 SVGAGI. Trimming took 1 base from V and 4 from J; bases not matched to a gene: 6. The CDR3 totals 15 residues. The DNA of the CDR3 is TGTGCCAGCAGTTACTACAGGGGACTGAGCTATGGCTACACCTTC. Translating it yields CASSYYRGLSYGYTF.

The J gene is TRBJ1-3, the V gene TRBV5-1; a possible D gene is TRBD1 (6 bases). Trimming left V 4 bases short and J 4 bases short, with 15 bases between. Germline CDR1 is SGHRS and CDR2 is YFSETQ. CDR3 length: 15 residues. The CDR3 loop is CASSPIAGAGNTIYF. The CDR3 DNA is TGCGCCAGCAGCCCCATTGCGGGGGCCGGAAACACCATATATTTT.

DNA for the CDR3: TGTGCCAGCACCCCCGACACCGGGGAGCTGTTTTTT. It specifies CASTPDTGELFF. The chain carries TRBV12-3 or TRBV12-4 and TRBJ2-2; D not certain. The V and J ends lost 7 bases and 3 bases respectively, with 6 bases between them. This CDR3 spans 12 amino acids.

V is TRBV29-1 and J is TRBJ2-7; 7 bases match TRBD2. Germline loops: CDR1 SQVTM, CDR2 ANQGSEA. The CDR3 has 14 amino acids. With V trimmed by 2 bases and J by 3 bases, 7 bases remained unmatched. The DNA for the CDR3 is TGCAGCGTTGAATCGGGGGGTACCTTCTACGAGCAGTACTTC. This translates into CSVESGGTFYEQYF.

The chain joins TRBV15 to TRBJ1-4; D uncertain. Germline values: CDR1 LNHNV, CDR2 YYDKDF (reference sequence). The V end lost 5 bases, the J end lost 0 bases, and 7 bases lay between the germline ends. The CDR3 has 14 amino acids. The DNA of the CDR3 is TGTGCCACCAGCCCCAGTGCAACTAATGAAAAACTGTTTTTT. Residues: CATSPSATNEKLFF. Full variable domain (rest looked up from reference TRBV15 and TRBJ1-4): DAMVIQNPRYQVTQFGKPVTLSCSQTLNHNVMYWYQQKSSQAPKLLFHYYDKDFNNEADTPDNFQSRRPNTSFCFLDIRSPGLGDTAMYLCATSPSATNEKLFFGSGTQLSVL.

The chain combines TRBV7-6 with TRBJ1-5; TRBD1 aligns across 9 bases. V gave up 1 base and J gave up 6 bases; unmatched junction bases: 10. The CDR3 sequence is 17 residues long. Germline assignment: CDR1 SGHVS and CDR2 FNYEAQ. CDR3 sequence (DNA): TGTGCCAGCAGCTTAGGTAGGACAGGGGCTAGGTTTCAGCCCCAGCATTTT. It specifies CASSLGRTGARFQPQHF. Combining the CDR3 with reference TRBV7-6 and TRBJ1-5 gives the whole variable domain GAGVSQSPRYKVTKRGQDVALRCDPISGHVSLYWYRQALGQGPEFLTYFNYEAQQDKSGLPNDRFSAERPEGSISTLTIQRTEQRDSAMYRCASSLGRTGARFQPQHFGDGTRLSIL.

This chain joins TRBV10-3 and TRBJ2-3; 8 bases align to TRBD2. J lost 1 base, V lost 2 bases, and 17 bases had no gene match. The CDR3 is 20 residues long. Germline CDR1 and CDR2: ENHRY and SYGVKD. DNA for the CDR3: TGTGCCATCAGTGAGCCCTCAACCGGGACTAGTATTTTCGGCACAGATACGCAGTATTTT. The encoded protein is CAISEPSTGTSIFGTDTQYF.

V usage is TRBV9 and J usage is TRBJ1-5; D perhaps matches TRBD1 (6 bases). Trimming took off 4 bases at V and 0 bases at J, with 11 bases between the two ends. The length of the CDR3 is 15 residues. In germline, CDR1 is SGDLS, CDR2 YYNGEE. Here the CDR3 reads CASSLSGDSNQPQHF. DNA for the CDR3: TGTGCCAGCAGCCTCTCAGGGGATAGCAATCAGCCCCAGCATTTT.

V is TRBV5-5 and J is TRBJ1-5; D remains unclear. Trimming removed 4 bases from V and 5 bases from J, with 16 bases in between. The CDR3 consists of 15 residues. Germline loops: CDR1 SGHKS, CDR2 YYEKEE (reference sequence). CDR3 loop: CASSQEAWMDQPQHF. The CDR3 bases are TGTGCCAGCAGCCAGGAAGCATGGATGGATCAGCCCCAGCATTTT.